Below, 5 T cell receptor beta chains from the same sample are listed, as sequenced in a study of T cell responses to AZD1222 COVID-19 vaccine. Assay used: immunoSEQ multiplex PCR; TCRdb lists only in-frame clones, some missing. The sample includes 150,000 or so clones, 80% to 90% of them seen just once. The source was peripheral blood, collected after recovery from COVID-19. The receptor source for this set is an adult who had recovered from COVID-19.

The rearrangement links TRBV3-1 (or the pseudogene TRBV3-2) to TRBJ2-7; D not certain. Per germline, CDR1 LGHDT and CDR2 YNNKEL (reference sequence). The V and J ends lost 3 bases and 2 bases respectively, with 8 bases between them. The CDR3 consists of 13 residues. CDR3 sequence: CASSQQLTYEQYF. In nucleotides, the CDR3 is TGTGCCAGCAGCCAGCAACTAACCTACGAGCAGTACTTC.

This clone was observed a single time. The chain employs TRBV5-4 and TRBJ1-3, with D perhaps TRBD1 (5 bases). The germline V gene encodes CDR1 SGHNT and CDR2 YYREEE (reference sequence). V shed 1 base and J shed 3 bases, with 17 bases lying between them. CDR3 size: 17 residues. The CDR3 sequence: CASSLTPLGGSGNTIYF. The CDR3 bases are TGTGCCAGCAGCTTGACCCCACTTGGGGGGAGTGGAAACACCATATATTTT. Using reference TRBV5-4 and TRBJ1-3 for the parts outside the CDR3, the full variable domain is ETGVTQSPTHLIKTRGQQVTLRCSSQSGHNTVSWYQQALGQGPQFIFQYYREEENGRGNFPPRFSGLQFPNYSSELNVNALELDDSALYLCASSLTPLGGSGNTIYFGEGSWLTVV.

The V gene is TRBV5-4, the J gene TRBJ1-6; tentative D call: TRBD1 (5 bases). This CDR3 has 15 residues. Germline CDR1 SGHNT, CDR2 YYREEE (reference sequence). Trimming removed 0 bases at V and 8 bases at J, with 12 bases between. DNA of the CDR3: TGTGCCAGCAGCTTGGGGGTCAGAGGGGATTCACCCCTCCACTTT. Protein product: CASSLGVRGDSPLHF.

In DNA, the CDR3 is TGTGCCAGCAGTGAATCCGAACGGGACAGAGCGACTGAAGCTTTCTTT. Translated, it gives CASSESERDRATEAFF. The chain links TRBV25-1 to TRBJ1-1; 7 bases map to TRBD1. The CDR3 runs 16 residues. Germline V gene data show CDR1 as MGHDK and CDR2 as SYGVNS. V shed 1 base and J 5 bases; nucleotides not matched to a gene: 10.

This clone was found once. This chain connects TRBV14 to TRBJ1-3; D possibly corresponds to TRBD1 (5 bases). CDR1 and CDR2 (germline): SGHDN, FVKESK. This CDR3 spans 15 amino acids. The V gene lost 4 bases and the J gene lost 7 bases, with 17 bases spanning the gap. DNA for the CDR3: TGTGCCAGCAGCCTTGATCCGGGACCGGCGAACACCATATATTTT. Translation gives CASSLDPGPANTIYF. The variable domain in full, with the rest retrieved from reference TRBV14 and TRBJ1-3, is EAGVTQFPSHSVIEKGQTVTLRCDPISGHDNLYWYRRVMGKEIKFLLHFVKESKQDESGMPNNRFLAERTGGTYSTLKVQPAELEDSGVYFCASSLDPGPANTIYFGEGSWLTVV.